This entry is about one TCR beta chain. These data originate in a study of T cell repertoires in aging, cancer and after chemotherapy. Rearranged V-D-J TRB sequences were amplified with a mixed TRB-A/B primer pool. TCRdb reprocessed the multiplex PCR reads with MiXCR, giving one entry per CDR3 protein. The sample holds about 8,000 distinct CDR3 sequences, approximately 54% seen once. TCR beta rearrangements were amplified from peripheral blood genomic DNA. Trimming took 3 bases from V and 4 from J; bases not matched to a gene: 5. This CDR3 is built from 13 residues. CDR1 is GTSNPN, CDR2 SVGIG, per germline (reference sequence).

The TCR sequence derives from a human donor in good health. Sequenced: blood. This rearrangement joins TRBV30 to TRBJ1-1; TRBD1 aligns across 7 bases. The CDR3 nucleotides are TGTGCCTGGAGATTCAGGGGGTTCACTGAAGCTTTCTTT. Amino acids: CAWRFRGFTEAFF.